This passage covers 7 T cell receptor beta chains from one sample sequenced in a study of blood T cell repertoires in COVID-19. Using immunoSEQ multiplex PCR, the repertoire was profiled, and TCRdb retains in-frame clones only, with some absent. The table lists 290,000 or so clones, around 84% of them singletons. Material for sequencing was PBMCs or T cells enriched from blood (not recorded which). The origin of the receptors is a man aged 40-55 years who had been exposed to COVID-19.

The chain employs TRBV12-3 or TRBV12-4 and TRBJ1-1, with D possibly being TRBD1 (5 bases). The CDR3 totals 13 residues. V was cut by 8 bases and J by 6 bases, with 16 bases left in between. Here the CDR3 reads CASWRDGYPEAFF. In nucleotides, the CDR3 is TGTGCCAGCTGGCGGGACGGTTACCCTGAAGCTTTCTTT.

CDR3 loop: CASSFRGANVLTF. In DNA form, the CDR3 reads TGTGCCAGCAGCTTTAGAGGGGCCAACGTCCTGACTTTC. The gene calls are TRBV11-2 and TRBJ2-6; D is unclear. The germline V and J ends were trimmed by 3 bases and 4 bases, with 4 bases remaining between them. The germline CDR1 and CDR2 sequences are SGHAT and FQNNGV. The CDR3 contains 13 residues.

The rearrangement links TRBV6-6 to TRBJ2-1, with 9 bases lining up with TRBD1. The CDR3 sequence is 15 residues long. Germline values: CDR1 MNHNY, CDR2 SVGAGI (reference sequence). After removal of 6 bases from V and 4 bases from J, the junction contained 7 bases not matched to a gene. The CDR3 region is CASRLDRGLYNEQFF. CDR3 sequence (DNA): TGTGCCAGCAGGCTGGACAGGGGCTTGTACAATGAGCAGTTCTTC.

This sequence joins TRBV5-5 and TRBJ1-1; D is undetermined. V was trimmed by 7 bases and J by 5 bases, leaving 18 bases between them. Per germline, CDR1 SGHKS and CDR2 YYEKEE (reference sequence). This CDR3 comprises 14 residues. CDR3 in amino acids: CASATFFEATEAFF. The DNA for the CDR3 is TGTGCCAGCGCCACCTTTTTTGAGGCGACTGAAGCTTTCTTT.

CDR3 DNA sequence: TGTGCCAGCAGTTACGAGGGGGATGTCACTGAAGCTTTCTTT. It is translated as CASSYEGDVTEAFF. The chain joins TRBV6-5 to TRBJ1-1; tentatively, D is TRBD1 (6 bases). The CDR3 has 14 residues. Germline CDR1 is MNHEY and CDR2 is SVGAGI. Trimming cost V 2 bases and J 4 bases, with 11 bases left between them.

The chain has TRBV19 and TRBJ1-6, with TRBD1 matching 7 bases. The CDR3 totals 12 residues. Germline CDR1 is LNHDA and CDR2 is SQIVND (reference sequence). V trimming: 5 bases; J trimming: 8 bases; junction bases outside the gene matches: 0. The CDR3 region has the DNA TGTGCCAGTAGTGGACAGGATTCACCCCTCCACTTT. Protein product: CASSGQDSPLHF.

The chain employs TRBV7-9 and TRBJ1-5; D is uncertain. Germline CDR1 is SEHNR and CDR2 is FQNEAQ (reference sequence). The CDR3 sequence is 9 residues long. The V end was cut by 4 bases, the J end by 16 bases, with 8 bases between. The CDR3 is CASSYLEHF. Here the CDR3 DNA reads TGTGCCAGCAGCTATTTAGAACATTTT.